The 29 T cell receptor beta chains in this list originate from one sample, sequenced in a study of CD4 T cells in relation to SARS-CoV-2 and coronaviruses. The unexposed donors gave CD4+ T cells in about 2010-2019, prior to COVID-19. The cells were cultured for under 13 days before CD4+ T cells were isolated. The data were produced by immunoSEQ multiplex PCR, yet TCRdb's version contains in-frame clones alone and is incomplete. The sample has 15,000 to 25,000 clones, approximately 81% seen once. No cognate antigen is known for these TCRs. The specimen was CD4+ T cells from PBMCs, cultured in vitro. These receptors all come from a human donor in good health.

This rearrangement joins TRBV5-1 to TRBJ1-1; TRBD1 agrees at 7 bases. Trimming cost V 4 bases and J 2 bases; bases outside gene matches: 8. This CDR3 comprises 15 residues. CDR1 and CDR2 (germline): SGHRS, YFSETQ. The CDR3 DNA reads TGCGCCAGCAGCCCTCCGACAGGGTTTAACACTGAAGCTTTCTTT. Translation gives CASSPPTGFNTEAFF.

The V gene is TRBV27, the J gene TRBJ2-3; the D gene is possibly TRBD2 (5 bases). Deletions cut 2 bases from V and 5 bases from J, with 11 bases between. This CDR3 is 14 amino acids long. CDR1 is MNHEY, CDR2 SMNVEV, per germline (reference sequence). The CDR3 nucleotides are TGTGCCAGCAGTTTACTAGCCGCGCGAGATACGCAGTATTTT. Its protein product is CASSLLAARDTQYF.

J is TRBJ1-2 and V is TRBV28; a weak D match, TRBD1 (5 bases). CDR3 size: 11 residues. Germline CDR1 is MDHEN and CDR2 is SYDVKM. The V end was cut by 11 bases, the J end by 1 base, with 8 bases between. The CDR3: CACGGNYGYTF. CDR3 DNA sequence: TGTGCCTGCGGGGGTAACTATGGCTACACCTTC.

This rearrangement joins TRBV5-1 to TRBJ1-2, with D possibly TRBD1 on 6 matching bases. Trimming pared 5 bases from V and 7 bases from J, leaving 21 bases between. CDR3 length: 15 residues. Germline values: CDR1 SGHRS, CDR2 YFSETQ. The CDR3 is CASSVGGATGIGYTF. As DNA, the CDR3 is TGCGCCAGCAGTGTTGGGGGAGCCACAGGGATTGGCTACACCTTC.

The chain is built from TRBV29-1 and TRBJ1-2, with a weak D call TRBD1 (6 bases). Per the germline V gene, CDR1 is SQVTM and CDR2 is ANQGSEA. The germline V and J ends were trimmed by 3 bases and 4 bases, with 15 bases remaining between them. The CDR3 extends over 14 amino acids. This chain's CDR3 is CSVEVGGSGYGYTF. The CDR3 DNA follows: TGCAGCGTTGAGGTAGGGGGTTCTGGCTATGGCTACACCTTC.

The chain combines TRBV23-1 with TRBJ2-3; 12 positions match TRBD2. TRBV23-1 is placed among ORFs of uncertain function. The CDR3 extends over 17 amino acids. After removal of 2 bases from V and 4 bases from J, the junction contained 7 bases not matched to a gene. CDR3 in amino acids: CASSQRGGLAGPDTQYF. CDR3 coding DNA: TGCGCCAGCAGTCAAAGGGGCGGACTAGCGGGACCAGATACGCAGTATTTT.

V gene TRBV7-3 combines with J gene TRBJ1-1, with no clear D. This CDR3 contains 13 residues. The germline V gene has CDR1 SGHTA and CDR2 FQGTGA. The V end lost 4 bases, the J end lost 0 bases, and 6 bases lay between the germline ends. The CDR3 nucleotides are TGTGCCAGCAGCTCACAATTGAACACTGAAGCTTTCTTT. Protein product: CASSSQLNTEAFF.

The chain recombines TRBV12-3 or TRBV12-4 with TRBJ1-5; D is ambiguous. Trimming cost V 1 base and J 7 bases, with 8 bases left between them. This CDR3 spans 13 amino acids. CDR3 sequence: CASSLGWEQPQHF. The CDR3, as DNA: TGTGCCAGCAGTTTAGGTTGGGAACAGCCCCAGCATTTT.

The rearrangement uses TRBV6-5 and TRBJ2-7; no clear D. The V and J ends lost 8 bases and 4 bases respectively, with 21 bases between them. CDR3 length: 15 amino acids. Germline CDR1 reads MNHEY; CDR2 reads SVGAGI. CDR3 residues: CASEGWVRWGYEQYF. The CDR3 DNA reads as TGTGCCAGCGAAGGTTGGGTCAGGTGGGGTTACGAGCAGTACTTC.

The chain joins TRBV2 to TRBJ1-5, with D perhaps matching TRBD1 (5 bases). This CDR3 comprises 15 residues. Germline CDR1 is SNHLY and CDR2 is FYNNEI. V lost 5 bases and J 0 bases, leaving 11 bases between the germline ends. The CDR3 loop reads CASSSQGLSNQPQHF. The CDR3 region has the DNA TGTGCCAGCAGTTCCCAGGGACTTAGCAATCAGCCCCAGCATTTT.

The J gene is TRBJ2-5, the V gene TRBV2, with TRBD2 matching 10 bases. CDR1 SNHLY and CDR2 FYNNEI come from the germline V gene. J gave up 3 bases and V 1 base, and 11 bases lay outside the gene matches. The CDR3 has 18 amino acids. For the CDR3, the DNA is TGTGCCAGCAGTGAAGAGCCACTAGCGGGAAGTAGTAAAGAGACCCAGTACTTC. It encodes CASSEEPLAGSSKETQYF.

The chain joins TRBV7-9 to TRBJ2-3; 9 bases line up with TRBD2. Looked up from germline, CDR1 is SEHNR and CDR2 is FQNEAQ (reference sequence). Unmatched junction bases numbered 9, after V lost 5 bases and J lost 3 bases. This CDR3 is 16 amino acids long. The CDR3 region has the DNA TGTGCCAGCAGCCCCCAGGGTAGCGGGAGAACAGATACGCAGTATTTT. This sequence encodes CASSPQGSGRTDTQYF.

V gene TRBV10-3 combines with J gene TRBJ1-2; 8 nucleotides line up with TRBD1. In germline, CDR1 is ENHRY, CDR2 SYGVKD. V was pared by 6 bases and J by 7 bases, with 13 bases of the junction left unmatched. The CDR3 sequence is 15 residues long. The CDR3 nucleotides are TGTGCCATCAGATGGGAGCCGGGACAGGAGGCTGGCTACACCTTC. Encoded protein: CAIRWEPGQEAGYTF.

V and J are TRBV25-1 and TRBJ1-6; D may be TRBD1 (5 bases). The V and J ends lost 3 bases and 10 bases respectively, with 7 bases between them. Germline V gene sequence: CDR1 MGHDK, CDR2 SYGVNS. The CDR3 runs 12 residues. The CDR3 spells CASSDYRSPLHF. Here the CDR3 DNA reads TGTGCCAGCAGTGATTACAGGTCACCCCTCCACTTT.

J is TRBJ2-3 and V is TRBV27; 11 bases match TRBD2. V trimming: 1 base; J trimming: 5 bases; junction bases outside the gene matches: 8. The CDR3 extends over 17 amino acids. From germline, CDR1 is MNHEY and CDR2 SMNVEV (reference sequence). CDR3 region: CASSLYPPGLAEDTQYF. The CDR3 nucleotides are TGTGCCAGCAGTTTATACCCCCCGGGACTAGCGGAAGATACGCAGTATTTT.

This rearrangement joins TRBV29-1 to TRBJ1-5; D is perhaps TRBD1 (5 bases). Germline loops: CDR1 SQVTM, CDR2 ANQGSEA. V shed 4 bases and J shed 7 bases, with 11 bases lying between them. The CDR3 length is 12 residues. The CDR3 is CSVAGNGQPQHF. The CDR3 nucleotides read TGCAGCGTTGCAGGGAATGGCCAGCCCCAGCATTTT.

The V and J genes are TRBV6-5 and TRBJ1-2; perhaps TRBD1 as D (6 bases). This CDR3 comprises 14 residues. Germline assignment: CDR1 MNHEY and CDR2 SVGAGI. Deletions cut 6 bases from V and 3 bases from J, with 14 bases between. The CDR3 DNA follows: TGTGCCAGCAGCAGCGGGACAAACCACTATGGCTACACCTTC. Translated: CASSSGTNHYGYTF.

The J gene is TRBJ2-6, the V gene TRBV7-8; 9 bases fit TRBD2. This CDR3 contains 18 residues. V shed 5 bases and J 0 bases; nucleotides not matched to a gene: 8. CDR1 and CDR2 (germline): SGHVS, FQNEAQ. This CDR3 reads CASSGRVAGVSGANVLTF. As DNA, the CDR3 is TGTGCCAGCAGCGGAAGGGTAGCGGGAGTCTCTGGGGCCAACGTCCTGACTTTC.

V gene TRBV5-1 combines with J gene TRBJ2-1, with 9 bases lining up with TRBD2. J lost 5 bases, V lost 0 bases, and 12 bases had no gene match. This CDR3 has 18 residues. From germline, CDR1 is SGHRS and CDR2 YFSETQ. The CDR3 loop is CASSLAYSAGGPHNEQFF. CDR3 in DNA: TGCGCCAGCAGCTTGGCCTATTCGGCGGGAGGGCCCCACAATGAGCAGTTCTTC.

The chain has TRBV11-2 and TRBJ2-7; D is uncertain. The CDR3 is 14 residues long. Per the germline V gene, CDR1 is SGHAT and CDR2 is FQNNGV. Trimming removed 5 bases from V and 6 bases from J, with 17 bases in between. The CDR3 is CASSVGLGFAEQYF. The CDR3 DNA reads as TGTGCCAGCAGCGTAGGGCTGGGTTTCGCCGAGCAGTACTTC.

The chain recombines TRBV19 with TRBJ1-1; TRBD1 matches at 9 bases. V dropped 8 bases and J dropped 0; count of bases not matched to a gene: 1. The CDR3 runs to 13 residues. Germline V gives CDR1 LNHDA, CDR2 SQIVND (reference sequence). In nucleotides, the CDR3 is TGTGCCAGTGGACAGGGGATGAACACTGAAGCTTTCTTT. Residues: CASGQGMNTEAFF.

The chain uses TRBV19 and TRBJ1-4, with D tentatively TRBD1 (5 bases). Germline CDR1 is LNHDA and CDR2 is SQIVND (reference sequence). This CDR3 region has 15 residues. V lost 6 bases and J lost 6, with 17 bases in between. CDR3 loop: CASRLPGLGDEKLFF. The DNA for the CDR3 is TGTGCCAGTAGACTACCGGGACTCGGGGATGAAAAACTGTTTTTT.

This chain connects TRBV11-2 to TRBJ2-2, with D uncertain. V lost 2 bases and J 4 bases, leaving 11 bases between the germline ends. Germline lookup yields CDR1 SGHAT and CDR2 FQNNGV. This CDR3 spans 15 amino acids. DNA of the CDR3: TGTGCCAGCAGCTTAACCTTGCAATTCACCGGGGAGCTGTTTTTT. Translated: CASSLTLQFTGELFF.

The chain recombines TRBV5-6 with TRBJ1-5, with D unresolved. The CDR3 sequence is 14 residues long. Germline V gene sequence: CDR1 SGHDT, CDR2 YYEEEE. V lost 1 base to trimming and J lost 7 bases, with 12 bases between them. CDR3 coding DNA: TGTGCCAGCAGCTTGTCGACATTGCTCCAGCCCCAGCATTTT. This sequence encodes CASSLSTLLQPQHF.

The genes are TRBV10-3 and TRBJ2-4, with a possible D match to TRBD1 (5 bases). The germline V gene encodes CDR1 ENHRY and CDR2 SYGVKD. Between the trimmed V and J ends, which lost 0 bases and 3 bases, there was a span of 12 bases. The CDR3 loop spans 16 amino acids. The CDR3 protein is CAISESLQGFKNIQYF. CDR3 sequence (DNA): TGTGCCATCAGTGAGTCGCTTCAGGGTTTCAAAAACATTCAGTACTTC.

The chain joins TRBV19 to TRBJ1-1, with D unclear. There are 16 residues in the CDR3. V dropped 5 bases and J dropped 1 base, with 17 bases sitting between them. The germline V gene has CDR1 LNHDA and CDR2 SQIVND (reference sequence). In nucleotides, the CDR3 is TGTGCCAGTAGTTTCGAGCCCCCAAGGAGGAACACTGAAGCTTTCTTT. Translating it yields CASSFEPPRRNTEAFF.

CDR3 nucleotides: TGTGCCAGTAGCGGACAGGGGCCAGATACGCAGTATTTT. It yields the protein CASSGQGPDTQYF. The V call is TRBV19, the J call TRBJ2-3; 9 nucleotides align to TRBD1. CDR3 length equals 13 residues. Germline CDR1 LNHDA, CDR2 SQIVND (reference sequence). V trimming: 6 bases; J trimming: 4 bases; junction bases outside the gene matches: 2.

V gene TRBV3-1 (or the pseudogene TRBV3-2) combines with J gene TRBJ2-1; tentative D call: TRBD2 (6 bases). Germline CDR1 and CDR2: LGHDT and YNNKEL (reference sequence). Between the trimmed V and J ends, which lost 2 bases and 14 bases, there was a span of 16 bases. The length of the CDR3 is 13 residues. The CDR3 loop reads CASSQQVSTGEFF. CDR3 coding DNA: TGTGCCAGCAGCCAACAAGTATCGACGGGAGAGTTCTTC.

V usage is TRBV7-9 and J usage is TRBJ1-2, with D possibly TRBD1 on 6 matching bases. Trimming cost V 4 bases and J 2 bases, with 17 bases left between them. CDR1 is SEHNR, CDR2 FQNEAQ, per germline (reference sequence). The CDR3 runs 16 residues. The CDR3 sequence: CASSSPAGTTNYGYTF. The CDR3, as DNA: TGTGCCAGCAGCTCCCCCGCCGGGACAACGAACTATGGCTACACCTTC.